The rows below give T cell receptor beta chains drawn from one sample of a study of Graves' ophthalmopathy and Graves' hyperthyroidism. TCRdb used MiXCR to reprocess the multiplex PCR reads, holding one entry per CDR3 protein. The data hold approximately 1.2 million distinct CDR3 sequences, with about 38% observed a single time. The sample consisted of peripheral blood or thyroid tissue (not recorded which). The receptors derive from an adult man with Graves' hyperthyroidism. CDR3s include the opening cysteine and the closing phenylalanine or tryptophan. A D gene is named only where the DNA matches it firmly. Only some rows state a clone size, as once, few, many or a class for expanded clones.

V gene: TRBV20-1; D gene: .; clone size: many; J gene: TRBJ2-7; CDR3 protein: CSASPSYEQYF; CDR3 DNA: TGCAGTGCTAGTCCCTCCTACGAGCAGTACTTC
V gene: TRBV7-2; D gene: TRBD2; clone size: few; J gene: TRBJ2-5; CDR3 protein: CASSPSGEETQYF; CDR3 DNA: TGTGCCAGCAGCCCAAGCGGGGAGGAGACCCAGTACTTC
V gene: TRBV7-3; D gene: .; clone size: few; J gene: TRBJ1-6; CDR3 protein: CASSIYHNSPLHF; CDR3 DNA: TGTGCCAGCAGCATATACCATAATTCACCCCTCCACTTT
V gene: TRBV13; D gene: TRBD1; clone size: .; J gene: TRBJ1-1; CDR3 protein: CVSSSGTANTEAFF; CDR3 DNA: TGTGTCAGCAGCTCCGGGACAGCAAACACTGAAGCTTTCTTT
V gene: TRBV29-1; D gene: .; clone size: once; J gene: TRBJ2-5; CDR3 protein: CSVDPGWEVGTQYF; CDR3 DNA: TGCAGCGTTGATCCTGGGTGGGAGGTTGGGACCCAGTACTTC
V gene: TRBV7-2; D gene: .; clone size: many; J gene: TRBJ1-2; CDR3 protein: CASSLLSDQGLGF; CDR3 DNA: TGTGCCAGCAGCTTATTGAGTGACCAGGGGCTGGGATTC
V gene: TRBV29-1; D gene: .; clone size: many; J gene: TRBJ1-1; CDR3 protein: CSVAGQNTEAFF; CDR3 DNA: TGCAGCGTTGCGGGACAAAACACTGAAGCTTTCTTT
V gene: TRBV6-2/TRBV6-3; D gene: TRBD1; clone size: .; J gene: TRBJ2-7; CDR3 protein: CASRGDRGRPYEQYF; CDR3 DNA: TGTGCCAGCAGAGGAGACAGGGGACGTCCCTACGAGCAGTACTTC
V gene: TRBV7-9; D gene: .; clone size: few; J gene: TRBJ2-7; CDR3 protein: CASSFQGLDSYEQYF; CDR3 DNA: TGTGCCAGCAGCTTCCAGGGTCTTGACTCCTACGAGCAGTACTTC
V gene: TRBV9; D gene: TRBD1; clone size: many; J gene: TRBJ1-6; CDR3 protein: CASSSIPGQANSPLHF; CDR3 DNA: TGTGCCAGCAGCTCTATCCCGGGACAGGCCAATTCACCCCTCCACTTT
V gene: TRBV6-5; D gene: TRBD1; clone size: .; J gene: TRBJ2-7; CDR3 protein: CASSTTGEHEQYF; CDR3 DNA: TGTGCCAGCAGCACGACAGGGGAACACGAGCAGTACTTC
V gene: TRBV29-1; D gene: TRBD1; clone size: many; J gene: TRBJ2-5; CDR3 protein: CSVSARDREETQYF; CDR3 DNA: TGCAGCGTTTCGGCCCGGGACAGGGAAGAGACCCAGTACTTC
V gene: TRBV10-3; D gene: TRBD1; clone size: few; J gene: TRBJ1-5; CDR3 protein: CAIGDSNNQPQHF; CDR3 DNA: TGTGCCATCGGGGACAGCAACAATCAGCCCCAGCATTTT
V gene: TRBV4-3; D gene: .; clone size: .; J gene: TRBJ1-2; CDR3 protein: CASSQDGDLNYGYTF; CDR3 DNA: TGCGCCAGCAGCCAAGACGGCGACCTGAACTATGGCTACACCTTC
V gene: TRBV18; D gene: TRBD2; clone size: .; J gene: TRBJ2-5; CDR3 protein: CASSPSGTSRQTQYF; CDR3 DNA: TGTGCCAGCTCACCCTCCGGGACTAGCAGACAGACCCAGTACTTC
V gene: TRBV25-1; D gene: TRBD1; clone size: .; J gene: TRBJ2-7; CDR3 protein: CAISRQGSRVEQYF; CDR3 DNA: TGTGCCATCTCAAGACAGGGCTCGAGGGTCGAGCAGTACTTC
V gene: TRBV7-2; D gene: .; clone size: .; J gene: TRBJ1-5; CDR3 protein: CASSLQADDSNQPQHF; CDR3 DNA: TGTGCCAGCAGCTTGCAGGCGGACGATAGCAATCAGCCCCAGCATTTT
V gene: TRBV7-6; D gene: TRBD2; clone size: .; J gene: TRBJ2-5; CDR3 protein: CASSLARAVGSGRTGETQYF; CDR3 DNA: TGTGCCAGCAGCTTAGCTCGCGCAGTAGGAAGCGGGAGGACCGGGGAGACCCAGTACTTC
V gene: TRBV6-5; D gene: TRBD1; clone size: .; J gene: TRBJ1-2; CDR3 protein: CASSSSGTGGQGYTF; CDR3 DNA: TGTGCCAGCAGTTCCTCCGGGACAGGTGGACAGGGCTACACCTTC
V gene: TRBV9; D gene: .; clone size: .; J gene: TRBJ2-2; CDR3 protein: CASSAPYGWAGELFF; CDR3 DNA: TGTGCCAGCAGCGCGCCCTACGGGTGGGCCGGGGAGCTGTTTTTT
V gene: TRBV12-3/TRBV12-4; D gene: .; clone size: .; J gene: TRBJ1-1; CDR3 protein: CASRPRQSEFRNTEAFF; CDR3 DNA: TGTGCCAGCAGGCCCAGACAATCGGAGTTTCGGAACACTGAAGCTTTCTTT
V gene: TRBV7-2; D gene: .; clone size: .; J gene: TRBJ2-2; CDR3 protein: CASSLVALTGTGELFF; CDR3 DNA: TGTGCCAGCAGCTTAGTAGCCCTGACCGGAACCGGGGAGCTGTTTTTT
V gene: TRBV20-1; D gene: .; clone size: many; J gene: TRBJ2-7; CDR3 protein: CSARRQGGRAEQYF; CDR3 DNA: TGCAGTGCTAGGCGCCAGGGGGGCAGGGCCGAGCAGTACTTC
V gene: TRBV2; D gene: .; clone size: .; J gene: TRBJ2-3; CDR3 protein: CASTGTQTQYF; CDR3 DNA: TGTGCCAGCACCGGGACGCAGACGCAGTATTTT
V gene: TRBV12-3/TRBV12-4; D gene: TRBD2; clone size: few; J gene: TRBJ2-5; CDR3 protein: CASSQDSGTSGETQYF; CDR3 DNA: TGTGCCAGCAGCCAAGATTCCGGGACTAGCGGAGAGACCCAGTACTTC
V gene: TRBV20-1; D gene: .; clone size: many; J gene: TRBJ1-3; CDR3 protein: CSARDPRGAGNTIYF; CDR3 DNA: TGCAGTGCTAGAGATCCCCGGGGGGCTGGAAACACCATATATTTT
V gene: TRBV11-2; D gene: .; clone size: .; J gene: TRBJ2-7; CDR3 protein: CASSYGKGLSYEQYF; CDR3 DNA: TGTGCCAGCAGCTACGGCAAAGGCCTATCCTACGAGCAGTACTTC
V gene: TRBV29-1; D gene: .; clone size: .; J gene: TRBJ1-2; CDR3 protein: CSVDDNYGYTF; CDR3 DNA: TGCAGCGTTGACGATAACTATGGCTACACCTTC
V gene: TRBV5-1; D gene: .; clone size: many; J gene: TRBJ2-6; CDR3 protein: CASSLRGSSGANVLTF; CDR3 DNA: TGCGCCAGCAGCTTGCGGGGGAGCTCTGGGGCCAACGTCCTGACTTTC
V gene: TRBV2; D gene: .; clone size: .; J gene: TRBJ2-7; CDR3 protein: CASVFSRSYEQYF; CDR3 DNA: TGTGCCAGCGTTTTTTCCCGCTCCTACGAGCAGTACTTC
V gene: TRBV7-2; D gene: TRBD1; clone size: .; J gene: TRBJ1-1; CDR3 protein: CASGPGQGVNTEAFF; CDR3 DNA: TGTGCCAGCGGCCCGGGACAGGGGGTGAACACTGAAGCTTTCTTT
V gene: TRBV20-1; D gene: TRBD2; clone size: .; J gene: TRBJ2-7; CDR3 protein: CRGKASGGALEYF; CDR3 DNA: TGCAGGGGGAAGGCTAGCGGGGGGGCCCTGGAGTACTTC
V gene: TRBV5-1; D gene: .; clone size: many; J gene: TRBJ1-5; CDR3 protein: CATGGPQLKYQPQHF; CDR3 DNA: TGCGCCACCGGAGGTCCACAACTGAAGTATCAGCCCCAGCATTTT
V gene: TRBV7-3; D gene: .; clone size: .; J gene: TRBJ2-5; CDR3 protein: CASSPPNRVSYERYF; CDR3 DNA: TGTGCCAGCAGTCCACCCAACAGGGTCTCCTACGAGCGGTACTTC
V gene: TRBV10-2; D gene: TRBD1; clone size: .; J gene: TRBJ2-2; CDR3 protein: CAASPGGVYDTGELFF; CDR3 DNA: TGCGCCGCAAGCCCAGGGGGCGTCTATGACACCGGGGAGCTGTTTTTT
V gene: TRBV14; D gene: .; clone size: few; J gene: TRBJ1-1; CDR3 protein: CASSQDFRDMNTEAFF; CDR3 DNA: TGTGCCAGCAGCCAAGATTTCCGAGATATGAACACTGAAGCTTTCTTT
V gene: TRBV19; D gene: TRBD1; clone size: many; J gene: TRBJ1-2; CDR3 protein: CASRGQGLAGYTF; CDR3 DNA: TGTGCCAGTAGAGGACAGGGATTAGCCGGCTACACCTTC
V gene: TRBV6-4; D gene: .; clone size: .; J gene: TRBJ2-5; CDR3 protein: CASSDESRGAKETQYF; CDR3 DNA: TGTGCCAGCAGTGATGAATCTAGGGGGGCTAAGGAGACCCAGTACTTC
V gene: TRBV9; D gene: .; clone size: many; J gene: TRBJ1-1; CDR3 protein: CASSLSGGIEAFF; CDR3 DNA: TGTGCCAGCAGCTTGAGCGGGGGGATTGAAGCTTTCTTT
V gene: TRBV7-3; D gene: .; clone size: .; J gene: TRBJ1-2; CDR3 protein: CASSLVAGGGYTF; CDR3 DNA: TGTGCCAGCAGCTTAGTGGCTGGGGGTGGCTACACCTTC
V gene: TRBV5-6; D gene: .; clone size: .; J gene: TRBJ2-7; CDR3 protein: CASSWGGPWHF; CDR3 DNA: TGTGCCAGCAGCTGGGGGGGCCCGTGGCACTTC
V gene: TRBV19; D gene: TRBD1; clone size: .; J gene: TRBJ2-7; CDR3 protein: CASSRTGGLLYEQYF; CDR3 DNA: TGTGCCAGTAGTAGGACAGGGGGCCTACTTTACGAGCAGTACTTC
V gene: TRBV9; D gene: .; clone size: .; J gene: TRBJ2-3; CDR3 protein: CASSPHTRVAVITDTQYF; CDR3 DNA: TGTGCCAGCAGCCCCCACACGAGGGTAGCGGTGATCACAGATACGCAGTATTTT
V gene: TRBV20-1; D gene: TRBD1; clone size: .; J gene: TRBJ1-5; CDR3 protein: CSGQGYQPQHF; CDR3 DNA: TGCAGTGGACAGGGATATCAGCCCCAGCATTTT
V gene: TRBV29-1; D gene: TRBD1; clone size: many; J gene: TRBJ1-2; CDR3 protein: CSVERDSYGYTF; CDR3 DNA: TGCAGCGTTGAGCGGGACAGCTATGGCTACACCTTC